This is a list of T cell receptor beta chains from one sample in a study of shared clonotypes between healthy human individuals. Method: immunoSEQ multiplex PCR; TCRdb's copy keeps in-frame clones and lacks some. Among under 700,000 clones listed, 90% to 95% were seen once. The sample was naive CD8+ T cells sorted from blood. These receptors were taken from a woman in her thirties in good health. Both conserved end residues are part of each CDR3. The order of the fields is J gene, V gene, D gene, clone size, CDR3 DNA, CDR3 protein. A D gene is named only where the DNA matches it firmly. The size entry is marked missing in some rows and otherwise reads once, few, many or a size class.

j_gene: TRBJ2-7
v_gene: TRBV13
d_gene: NA
abundance: NA
CDR3nt: TGTGCCAGCAGCTTAGGAGAGAGCTTAAGGGGCGAGCAGTACTTC
CDR3aa: CASSLGESLRGEQYF

j_gene: TRBJ2-1
v_gene: TRBV5-5
d_gene: NA
abundance: NA
CDR3nt: TGTGCCAGCAGCGGTCCAGGGGAGGGCAATGAGCAGTTCTTC
CDR3aa: CASSGPGEGNEQFF

j_gene: TRBJ2-7
v_gene: TRBV27
d_gene: TRBD2
abundance: once
CDR3nt: TGTGCCAGCAGTCCCATCGGAGCGGGAGGCTACGAGCAGTACTTC
CDR3aa: CASSPIGAGGYEQYF

j_gene: TRBJ1-1
v_gene: TRBV28
d_gene: NA
abundance: NA
CDR3nt: TGTGCCAGCAGTTTATTTATACGGGGGAACACTGAAGCTTTCTTT
CDR3aa: CASSLFIRGNTEAFF

j_gene: TRBJ2-7
v_gene: TRBV30
d_gene: NA
abundance: few
CDR3nt: TGTGCCTGGAGTCAAAGCTACGAGCAGTACTTC
CDR3aa: CAWSQSYEQYF

j_gene: TRBJ2-3
v_gene: TRBV10-2
d_gene: NA
abundance: NA
CDR3nt: TGCGCCAGCAAGGCCCTAGTTAGCATAGGGCCAGATACGCAGTATTTT
CDR3aa: CASKALVSIGPDTQYF

j_gene: TRBJ2-3
v_gene: TRBV29-1
d_gene: TRBD1
abundance: NA
CDR3nt: TGCAGCGTTGACCCCGCGGACAGGGCGGAAGATACGCAGTATTTT
CDR3aa: CSVDPADRAEDTQYF

j_gene: TRBJ2-4
v_gene: TRBV4-1
d_gene: NA
abundance: NA
CDR3nt: TGCGCCAGCAGCCCAGTGGGCCTAGCCAAAAACATTCAGTACTTC
CDR3aa: CASSPVGLAKNIQYF

j_gene: TRBJ1-2
v_gene: TRBV30
d_gene: NA
abundance: NA
CDR3nt: TGTGCCTGGAGGACACGGGGGTATGGCTACACCTTC
CDR3aa: CAWRTRGYGYTF

j_gene: TRBJ2-1
v_gene: TRBV4-1
d_gene: TRBD2
abundance: NA
CDR3nt: TGCGCCAGCAGCCAAGGAGAGCAGCGGGAGGGCCTCTACAATGAGCAGTTCTTC
CDR3aa: CASSQGEQREGLYNEQFF

j_gene: TRBJ2-7
v_gene: TRBV19
d_gene: TRBD2
abundance: NA
CDR3nt: TGTGCCAGTAGTAGCACCCCCGGGGGGTACTACGAGCAGTACTTC
CDR3aa: CASSSTPGGYYEQYF